This paragraph reports one T cell receptor beta chain. The antigen is undetermined. The PCR made use of 60 Vbeta and 13 Jbeta primers. Sequenced by immunoSEQ multiplex PCR; TCRdb stores in-frame clones only, minus some. Of approximately 140,000 clones listed, about 80% are singletons. The sample comes from a study of cytomegalovirus exposure and HLA in healthy donors. Findings and limits, study-wide: Accurate HLA-A and HLA-B prediction from TCR beta sequences was reported for most subjects. Indistinguishable V segments, including TRBV6-2 and TRBV6-3, were excluded. A classifier reportedly called cytomegalovirus status with high sensitivity and specificity.

Germline V gives CDR1 ENHRY, CDR2 SYGVKD. The CDR3 consists of 16 residues. V lost 2 bases to trimming and J lost 12 bases, with 25 bases between them. The rearrangement links TRBV10-3 to TRBJ1-1; TRBD1 might be the D (6 bases). Sequencing was done on a sample of PBMCs. This TCR came from a woman in her 40s in good health and CMV-seronegative. The CDR3 protein is CAISEVVSRQGGVPFF. As DNA, the CDR3 is TGTGCCATCAGTGAGGTTGTCAGTCGGCAAGGGGGTGTTCCTTTCTTT.